One sample yielded the 9 T cell receptor beta chains listed below, sequenced in a study of vaccination and CD4 T cells after COVID-19. Their specific antigens are unknown. Treatment in this sample: roughly ten-day PBMC culture with coronavirus spike peptide pools or control peptides (ViraFEST assay). Cultured CD4+ T cell DNA underwent sequencing with the Oncomine TCR Beta short-read assay. One entry per CDR3 protein results from TCRdb running MiXCR on the PCR reads. The repertoire holds over 10,000 distinct CDR3 sequences, with 58% as singletons. This sample comprised cultured CD4+ T cells from blood, obtained after SARS-CoV-2 vaccination. These receptors were obtained from a human donor with COVID-19.

The CDR3 is CASSLDREAFF. The CDR3, as DNA: TGTGCCAGCAGTCTCGACAGGGAAGCTTTCTTT. The J gene is TRBJ1-1, the V gene TRBV2, with a weak D call TRBD1 (6 bases). The length of the CDR3 is 11 residues. The V end was cut by 5 bases, the J end by 8 bases, with 9 bases between. Germline CDR1 is SNHLY and CDR2 is FYNNEI.

The chain joins TRBV28 to TRBJ2-7, with 9 bases identical to TRBD1. J was trimmed by 1 base and V by 6 bases; bases with no gene match: 7. This CDR3 comprises 15 residues. Germline assignment: CDR1 MDHEN and CDR2 SYDVKM. As DNA, the CDR3 is TGTGCCAGCAGCCGGGACAGGGCCTTTTCCTACGAGCAGTACTTC. Its translation: CASSRDRAFSYEQYF.

The genes are TRBV7-3 and TRBJ2-7, with D unresolved. The V gene lost 2 bases and the J gene lost 5 bases, with 16 bases spanning the gap. The CDR3 runs 15 residues. In germline, CDR1 is SGHTA, CDR2 FQGTGA. The CDR3 DNA sequence: TGTGCCAGCAGCTTATCATCCGGGTCAGTTCACGAGCAGTACTTC. Translated, it gives CASSLSSGSVHEQYF. Full variable domain (remainder filled in from reference TRBV7-3 and TRBJ2-7): GAGVSQTPSNKVTEKGKYVELRCDPISGHTALYWYRQSLGQGPEFLIYFQGTGAADDSGLPNDRFFAVRPEGSVSTLKIQRTERGDSAVYLCASSLSSGSVHEQYFGPGTRLTVT.

This clonotype was seen just once. This rearrangement joins TRBV11-3 to TRBJ2-3; maybe TRBD1 (6 bases). Trimming shortened V by 6 bases and J by 2 bases, and 15 bases separated the two germline ends. This CDR3 comprises 15 residues. CDR1 and CDR2 (germline): SGHNT, YENEEA. The CDR3 sequence: CASRQTGQNTDTQYF. The DNA of the CDR3 is TGTGCCAGCAGACAAACTGGACAGAACACAGATACGCAGTATTTT.

The chain has TRBV20-1 and TRBJ1-6; the D is unclear. This CDR3 is built from 13 residues. V was shortened by 5 bases and J by 8 bases, with 13 bases between the two germline ends. The germline CDR1 and CDR2 sequences are DFQATT and SNEGSKA (reference sequence). CDR3 loop: CSAYAPLDSPLHF. For the CDR3, the DNA is TGCAGTGCTTACGCTCCTTTGGATTCACCCCTCCACTTT.

V is TRBV14 and J is TRBJ1-2; D is unresolved. Trimming cost V 0 bases and J 6 bases, with 8 bases left between them. The CDR3 is 13 amino acids. The germline gives CDR1 SGHDN, CDR2 FVKESK. In nucleotides, the CDR3 is TGTGCCAGCAGCCAAGATTACTCCCATGGCTACACCTTC. Protein product: CASSQDYSHGYTF.

The chain recombines TRBV29-1 with TRBJ2-3; 7 nucleotides line up with TRBD2. Germline CDR1 SQVTM, CDR2 ANQGSEA. The CDR3 has 14 amino acids. Trimming took 7 bases from V and 3 from J; bases not matched to a gene: 10. The CDR3 coding sequence is TGCAGCGCCCGCCGGGGGGTAGGGACAGATACGCAGTATTTT. Protein product: CSARRGVGTDTQYF.

The J gene is TRBJ2-2, the V gene TRBV19; weak D call: TRBD1 (6 bases). The CDR3 extends over 14 amino acids. Germline V CDR1 and CDR2: LNHDA, SQIVND (reference sequence). V lost 11 bases to trimming and J lost 0 bases, with 13 bases between them. CDR3 DNA sequence: TGTGCCGCAAAGGGACATCCGAACACCGGGGAGCTGTTTTTT. Its translation: CAAKGHPNTGELFF.

The J gene is TRBJ2-7, the V gene TRBV27; 13 bases map to TRBD2. The CDR3 has 18 amino acids. V lost 5 bases to trimming and J lost 4 bases; unmatched junction nucleotides: 14. CDR1 is MNHEY and CDR2 is SMNVEV in the germline V gene (reference sequence). CDR3 amino acids: CASSRRTSGGRGRYEQYF. DNA for the CDR3: TGTGCCAGCAGTCGACGGACTAGCGGGGGCCGGGGTCGTTACGAGCAGTACTTC.